This is a list of T cell receptor beta chains from one sample in a study of OX40 agonist ivuxolimab in advanced cancers. TCRdb's copy holds only in-frame clones and misses some; the assay was immunoSEQ multiplex PCR. Seen here are 50,000 to 70,000 clones, over 65% observed once, and the top ten hold 2.5% to 3.5%. The specimen comprised CD4+ or CD8+ T cells sorted from blood, sampled in a trial of the OX40 agonist ivuxolimab. Source of these receptors: an adult with an advanced solid tumor such as melanoma, head and neck, liver or kidney cancer. Both conserved end residues are part of each CDR3. Fields, in order: D gene, V gene, J gene, clone size, CDR3 DNA, CDR3 protein. The D gene is left open where the match is weak. Where a row states a size, it is once, few, many or the class of an expanded clone; other rows omit it.

>TRBD2|TRBV5-6|TRBJ2-7|.
TGTGCCAGCAGCTTAACTAGCGGGGGAGTCTCCTACGAGCAGTACTTC
CASSLTSGGVSYEQYF
>.|TRBV18|TRBJ2-3|.
TGTGCCAGCTCACCATTCTTGGGCGGGGCTGAAGATACGCAGTATTTT
CASSPFLGGAEDTQYF
>TRBD2|TRBV5-3|TRBJ2-3|.
TGTGCCAGAAGCCCCGGTGGGTGGGGACTAGCGTTAGATACGCAGTATTTT
CARSPGGWGLALDTQYF
>TRBD2|TRBV11-2|TRBJ2-5|.
TGTGCCAGCAGCTTAGATCCAGCGGGGGGCCAAGAGACCCAGTACTTC
CASSLDPAGGQETQYF
>TRBD2|TRBV30|TRBJ2-3|.
TGTGCCTGGGGTCCGGGACTAGCGGACACAGATACGCAGTATTTT
CAWGPGLADTDTQYF
>.|TRBV19|TRBJ1-2|.
TGTGCCAGTAGCCCCCGCGGAGCTTACTACACCTTC
CASSPRGAYYTF
>.|TRBV30|TRBJ1-6|.
TGTGCCTGGGTTTGGCCCCAAAATTCACCCCTCCACTTT
CAWVWPQNSPLHF
>.|TRBV5-4|TRBJ1-1|once
TGTGCCAGCAGCTTGAGAGGGACAGAAGCTTTCTTT
CASSLRGTEAFF
>TRBD1|TRBV2|TRBJ2-7|.
TGTGCCAGCAGTGAACGGGACAGGAGCTCCTACGAGCAGTACTTC
CASSERDRSSYEQYF
>TRBD1|TRBV11-3|TRBJ2-1|.
TGTGCCAGCAGCTTAGACAGGGGGTTTTACAATGAGCAGTTCTTC
CASSLDRGFYNEQFF
>.|TRBV6-1|TRBJ2-7|.
TGTGCCAGCAGTTTTCCGGGCCGCGAGCAGTACTTC
CASSFPGREQYF
>.|TRBV5-1|TRBJ1-1|.
TGCGCCAGCAGCTCCTCGTTCCTCGCTGAAGCTTTCTTT
CASSSSFLAEAFF
>.|TRBV6-1|TRBJ1-6|once
TGTGCCAGCAGTCTGTGGAGGGATTCACCCCTCCACTTT
CASSLWRDSPLHF
>TRBD1|TRBV10-1|TRBJ1-6|.
TGCGCCAGTCACAGGGGTCCTGCCCAATATAATTCACCCCTCCACTTT
CASHRGPAQYNSPLHF
>TRBD2|TRBV15|TRBJ2-5|.
TGTGCCACCAGCAGAGCTATTAGCGGGGGGGGCGAGACCCAGTACTTC
CATSRAISGGGETQYF
>.|TRBV11-2|TRBJ2-2|few
TGTGCCAGCAGCGCCAGGGACGAGTTCACCGGGGAGCTGTTTTTT
CASSARDEFTGELFF